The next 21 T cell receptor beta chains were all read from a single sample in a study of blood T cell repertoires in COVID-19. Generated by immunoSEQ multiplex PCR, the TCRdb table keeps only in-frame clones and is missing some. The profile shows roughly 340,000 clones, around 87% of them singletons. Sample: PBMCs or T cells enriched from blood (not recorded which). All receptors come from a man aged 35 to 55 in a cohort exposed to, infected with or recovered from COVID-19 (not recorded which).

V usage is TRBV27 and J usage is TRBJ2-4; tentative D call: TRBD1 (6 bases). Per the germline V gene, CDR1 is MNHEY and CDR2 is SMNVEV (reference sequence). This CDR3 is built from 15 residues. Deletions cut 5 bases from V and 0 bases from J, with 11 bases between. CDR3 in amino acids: CASSRDKLAKNIQYF. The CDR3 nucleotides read TGTGCCAGCAGTCGGGACAAGCTAGCCAAAAACATTCAGTACTTC.

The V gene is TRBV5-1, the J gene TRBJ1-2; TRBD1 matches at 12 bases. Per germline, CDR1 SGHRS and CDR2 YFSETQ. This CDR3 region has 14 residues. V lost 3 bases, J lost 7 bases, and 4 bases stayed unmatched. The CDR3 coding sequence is TGCGCCAGCAGCTCGGGGACAGGGGGCGGTGGCTACACCTTC. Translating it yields CASSSGTGGGGYTF.

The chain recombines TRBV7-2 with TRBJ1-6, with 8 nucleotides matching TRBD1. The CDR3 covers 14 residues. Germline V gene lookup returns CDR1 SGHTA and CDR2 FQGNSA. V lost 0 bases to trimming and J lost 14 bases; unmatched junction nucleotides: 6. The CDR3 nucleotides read TGTGCCAGCAGCTTAGCTAACAGGGGGGGAGCCCTCCACTTT. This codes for CASSLANRGGALHF.

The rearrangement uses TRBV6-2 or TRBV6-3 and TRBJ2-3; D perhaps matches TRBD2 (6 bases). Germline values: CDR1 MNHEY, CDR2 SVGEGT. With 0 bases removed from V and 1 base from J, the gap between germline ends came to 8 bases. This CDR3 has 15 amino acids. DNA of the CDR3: TGTGCCAGCAGTTACTCAGCGGGTCGCACAGATACGCAGTATTTT. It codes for CASSYSAGRTDTQYF.

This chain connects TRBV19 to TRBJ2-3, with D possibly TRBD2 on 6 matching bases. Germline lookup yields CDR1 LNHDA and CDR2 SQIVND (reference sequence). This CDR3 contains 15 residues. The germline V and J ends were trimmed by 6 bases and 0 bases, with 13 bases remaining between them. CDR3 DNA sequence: TGTGCCAGTAGATCAGGCGGGACTAGCACAGATACGCAGTATTTT. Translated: CASRSGGTSTDTQYF.

CDR3 sequence: CASSQSVAGITDTQYF. As DNA, the CDR3 is TGTGCCAGCAGCCAAAGCGTAGCGGGAATCACAGATACGCAGTATTTT. The V call is TRBV4-2, the J call TRBJ2-3; 8 bases line up with TRBD2. Unmatched junction bases numbered 6, after V lost 2 bases and J lost 2 bases. CDR3 length: 16 residues. CDR1 is LGHNA and CDR2 is YNFKEQ in the germline V gene.

The CDR3 here is CASSPGTDNSPLHF. For the CDR3, the DNA is TGTGCCAGCAGTCCCGGGACAGATAATTCACCCCTCCACTTT. The rearrangement uses TRBV28 and TRBJ1-6, with 7 nucleotides matching TRBD1. V lost 5 bases to trimming and J lost 5 bases; unmatched junction nucleotides: 3. The CDR3 totals 14 residues. Looked up from germline, CDR1 is MDHEN and CDR2 is SYDVKM.

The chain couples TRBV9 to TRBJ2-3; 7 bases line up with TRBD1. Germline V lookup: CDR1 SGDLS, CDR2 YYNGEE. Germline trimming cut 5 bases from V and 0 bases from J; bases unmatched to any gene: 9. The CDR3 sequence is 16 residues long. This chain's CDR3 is CASSYTGATSTDTQYF. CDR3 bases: TGTGCCAGCAGTTATACAGGGGCCACAAGCACAGATACGCAGTATTTT. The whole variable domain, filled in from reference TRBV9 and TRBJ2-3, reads DSGVTQTPKHLITATGQRVTLRCSPRSGDLSVYWYQQSLDQGLQFLIQYYNGEERAKGNILERFSAQQFPDLHSELNLSSLELGDSALYFCASSYTGATSTDTQYFGPGTRLTVL.

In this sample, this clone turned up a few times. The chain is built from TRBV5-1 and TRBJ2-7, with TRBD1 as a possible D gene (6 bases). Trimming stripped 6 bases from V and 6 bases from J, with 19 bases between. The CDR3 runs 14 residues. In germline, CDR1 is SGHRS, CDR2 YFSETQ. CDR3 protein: CASKDQGSVSEQYF. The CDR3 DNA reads TGCGCCAGCAAGGATCAGGGGAGCGTAAGCGAGCAGTACTTC.

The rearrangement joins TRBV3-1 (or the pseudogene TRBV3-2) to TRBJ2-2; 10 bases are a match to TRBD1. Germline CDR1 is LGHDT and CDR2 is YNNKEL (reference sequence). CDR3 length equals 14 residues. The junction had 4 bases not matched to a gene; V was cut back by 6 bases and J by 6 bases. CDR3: CASSRQGAAGELFF. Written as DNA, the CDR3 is TGTGCCAGCAGTCGACAGGGGGCGGCCGGGGAGCTGTTTTTT.

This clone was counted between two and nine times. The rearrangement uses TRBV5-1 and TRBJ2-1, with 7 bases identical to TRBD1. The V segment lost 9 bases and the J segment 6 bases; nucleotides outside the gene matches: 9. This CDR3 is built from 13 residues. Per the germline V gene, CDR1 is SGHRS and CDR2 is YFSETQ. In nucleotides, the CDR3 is TGCGCCACCAGACAGGGTGCAGGCAATGAGCAGTTCTTC. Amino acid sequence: CATRQGAGNEQFF.

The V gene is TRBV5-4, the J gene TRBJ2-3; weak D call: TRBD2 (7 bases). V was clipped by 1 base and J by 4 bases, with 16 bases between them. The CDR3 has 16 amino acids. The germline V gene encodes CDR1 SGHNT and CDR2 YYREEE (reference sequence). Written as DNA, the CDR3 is TGTGCCAGCAGCTTGCTTGTGGGAGGGGGGCCAGATACGCAGTATTTT. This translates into CASSLLVGGGPDTQYF.

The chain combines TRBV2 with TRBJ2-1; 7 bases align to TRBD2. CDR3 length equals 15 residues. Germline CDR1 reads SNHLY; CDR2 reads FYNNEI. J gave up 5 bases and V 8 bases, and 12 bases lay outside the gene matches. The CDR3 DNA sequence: TGTGCCAGCTTATCCGCGGGAGCTATTAACAATGAGCAGTTCTTC. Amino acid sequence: CASLSAGAINNEQFF.

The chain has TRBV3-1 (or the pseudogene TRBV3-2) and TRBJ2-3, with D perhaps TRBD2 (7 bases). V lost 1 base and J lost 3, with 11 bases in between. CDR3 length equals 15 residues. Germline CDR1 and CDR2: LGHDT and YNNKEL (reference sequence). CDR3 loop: CASSQGEGETDTQYF. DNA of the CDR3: TGTGCCAGCAGCCAAGGGGAGGGGGAGACAGATACGCAGTATTTT.

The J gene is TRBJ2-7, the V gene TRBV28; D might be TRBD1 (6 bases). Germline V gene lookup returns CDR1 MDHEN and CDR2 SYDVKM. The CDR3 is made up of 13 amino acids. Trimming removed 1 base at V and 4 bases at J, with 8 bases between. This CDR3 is CASSLSDRYEQYF. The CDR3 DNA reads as TGTGCCAGCAGTTTATCAGACAGGTACGAGCAGTACTTC.

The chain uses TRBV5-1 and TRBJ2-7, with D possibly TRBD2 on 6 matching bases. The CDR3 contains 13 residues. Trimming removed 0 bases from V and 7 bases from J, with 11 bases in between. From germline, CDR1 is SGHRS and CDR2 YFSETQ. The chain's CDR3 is CASSLDGGWEQYF. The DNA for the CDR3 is TGCGCCAGCAGCTTGGACGGAGGGTGGGAGCAGTACTTC. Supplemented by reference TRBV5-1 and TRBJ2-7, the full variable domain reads KAGVTQTPRYLIKTRGQQVTLSCSPISGHRSVSWYQQTPGQGLQFLFEYFSETQRNKGNFPGRFSGRQFSNSRSEMNVSTLELGDSALYLCASSLDGGWEQYFGPGTRLTVT.

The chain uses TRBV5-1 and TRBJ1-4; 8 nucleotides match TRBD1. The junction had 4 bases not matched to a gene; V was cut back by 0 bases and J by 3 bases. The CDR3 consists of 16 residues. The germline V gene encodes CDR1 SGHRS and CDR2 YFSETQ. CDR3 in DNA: TGCGCCAGCAGCTTGGGGACAGGGCTTGCTAATGAAAAACTGTTTTTT. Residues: CASSLGTGLANEKLFF.

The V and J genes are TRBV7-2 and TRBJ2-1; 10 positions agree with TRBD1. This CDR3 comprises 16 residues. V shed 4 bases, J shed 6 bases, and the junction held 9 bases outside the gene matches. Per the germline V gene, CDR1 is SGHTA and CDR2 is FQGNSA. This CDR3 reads CASSSAGGTGVNEQFF. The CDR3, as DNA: TGTGCCAGCAGCTCGGCGGGCGGGACAGGGGTCAATGAGCAGTTCTTC.

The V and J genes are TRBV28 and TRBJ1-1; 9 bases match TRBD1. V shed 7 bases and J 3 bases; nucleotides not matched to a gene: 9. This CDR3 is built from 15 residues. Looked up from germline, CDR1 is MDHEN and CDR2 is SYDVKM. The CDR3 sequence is CASNTGGVGDTEAFF. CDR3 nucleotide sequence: TGTGCCAGCAATACAGGGGGCGTAGGGGACACTGAAGCTTTCTTT.

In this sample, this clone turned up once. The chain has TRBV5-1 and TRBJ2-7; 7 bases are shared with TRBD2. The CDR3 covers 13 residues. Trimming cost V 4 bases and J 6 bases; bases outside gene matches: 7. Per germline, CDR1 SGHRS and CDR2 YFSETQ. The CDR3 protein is CASSRGLGSEQYF. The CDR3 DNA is TGCGCCAGCAGCCGAGGACTAGGTAGCGAGCAGTACTTC.

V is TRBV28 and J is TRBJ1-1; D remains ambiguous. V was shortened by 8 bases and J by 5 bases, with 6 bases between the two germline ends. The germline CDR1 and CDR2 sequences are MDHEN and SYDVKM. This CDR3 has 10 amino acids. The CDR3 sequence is CASVSTEAFF. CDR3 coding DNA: TGTGCCAGCGTCAGTACTGAAGCTTTCTTT.